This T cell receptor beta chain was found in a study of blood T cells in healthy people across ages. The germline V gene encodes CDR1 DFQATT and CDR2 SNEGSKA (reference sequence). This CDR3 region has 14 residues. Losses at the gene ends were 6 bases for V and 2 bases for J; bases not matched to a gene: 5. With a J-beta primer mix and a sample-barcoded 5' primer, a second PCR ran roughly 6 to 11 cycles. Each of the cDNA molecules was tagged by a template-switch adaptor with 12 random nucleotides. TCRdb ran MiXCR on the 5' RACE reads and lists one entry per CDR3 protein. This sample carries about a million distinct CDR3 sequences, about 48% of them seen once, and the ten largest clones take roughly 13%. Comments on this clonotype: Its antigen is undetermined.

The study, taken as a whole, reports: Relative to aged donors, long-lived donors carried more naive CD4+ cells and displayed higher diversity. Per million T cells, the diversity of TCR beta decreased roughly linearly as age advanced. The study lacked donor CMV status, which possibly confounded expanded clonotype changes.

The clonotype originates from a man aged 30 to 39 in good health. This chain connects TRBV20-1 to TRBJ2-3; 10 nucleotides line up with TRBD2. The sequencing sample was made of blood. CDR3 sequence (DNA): TGCAGTGCAAGTAGCGGGGGGTCCACAGATACGCAGTATTTT. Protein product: CSASSGGSTDTQYF.